This record covers a single TCR beta chain. CDR1 LGHDT and CDR2 YNNKEL come from the germline V gene (reference sequence). Germline trimming cut 4 bases from V and 4 bases from J; bases unmatched to any gene: 11. The CDR3 runs 16 residues. These data come from a study of blood T cell repertoires in COVID-19. TCRdb's table, derived via immunoSEQ multiplex PCR, lists solely in-frame clones and lacks some. The sample records about 130,000 clones, about 89% being singletons. The sample taken for sequencing was peripheral blood. This TCR was sampled from a woman in her seventies with COVID-19, enrolled during active disease. The rearrangement uses TRBV3-1 (or the pseudogene TRBV3-2) and TRBJ2-3, with 7 bases identical to TRBD2. CDR3 nucleotide sequence: TGTGCCAGCAGCCCACGAGGACTAGGGGTGTCAGATACGCAGTATTTT. Translated, it gives CASSPRGLGVSDTQYF.